These 2 T cell receptor beta chains share one sample of origin, sequenced in a study of blood T cell repertoires in COVID-19. TCRdb's copy holds only in-frame clones and misses some; the assay was immunoSEQ multiplex PCR. The sample has hundreds of thousands of clones, roughly 90% seen once. The material sequenced was peripheral blood. The receptors originated from a man in his fifties or sixties who had recovered from COVID-19.

The chain joins TRBV28 to TRBJ2-7; tentatively, D is TRBD1 (5 bases). The CDR3 runs to 13 residues. V was cut by 7 bases and J by 10 bases, with 20 bases left in between. Looked up from germline, CDR1 is MDHEN and CDR2 is SYDVKM. CDR3 region: CASIVGGKGPQYF. The CDR3 region has the DNA TGTGCCAGCATTGTTGGTGGTAAGGGGCCTCAGTACTTC.

This clone has only one observation. This chain links TRBV5-1 with TRBJ2-7, with 7 positions matching TRBD1. V was pared by 2 bases and J by 5 bases, with 7 bases of the junction left unmatched. Germline values: CDR1 SGHRS, CDR2 YFSETQ. This CDR3 contains 14 residues. The chain's CDR3 is CASSFSSTGNEQYF. DNA of the CDR3: TGCGCCAGCAGCTTTTCTTCGACAGGGAACGAGCAGTACTTC.